The 4 T cell receptor beta chains listed next were all sequenced from one sample in a study of T cell changes during pregnancy in multiple sclerosis. TCRdb keeps only in-frame clones here, not all; method: immunoSEQ multiplex PCR. The sample contains around 38,000 clones, about 92% of which appear only once. Sequenced material: CD8+ T cells from peripheral blood mononuclear cells, taken in the third trimester of pregnancy. All receptors come from a female donor with multiple sclerosis, enrolled in a pregnancy study.

This CDR3 reads CAIAQPMAGKNIQYF. The CDR3 DNA sequence: TGTGCCATCGCCCAGCCCATGGCCGGGAAAAACATTCAGTACTTC. The chain is built from TRBV10-3 and TRBJ2-4, with unresolved D. CDR1 and CDR2 (germline): ENHRY, SYGVKD. Trimming cost V 8 bases and J 4 bases, with 18 bases left between them. The CDR3 loop spans 15 amino acids.

The V and J genes are TRBV4-3 and TRBJ2-7, with a weak D call TRBD2 (5 bases). The CDR3 length is 15 residues. V gave up 4 bases and J gave up 0 bases, with 13 bases separating them. Germline values: CDR1 LGHNA, CDR2 YSLEER. The CDR3 DNA sequence: TGCGCCAGCAGCCGCTCCATAGCGCCCTCCTACGAGCAGTACTTC. Protein product: CASSRSIAPSYEQYF.

J is TRBJ2-5 and V is TRBV5-6; 10 nucleotides match TRBD2. There are 15 residues in the CDR3. Trimming removed 5 bases from V and 2 bases from J; junction bases left unmatched: 6. Germline loops: CDR1 SGHDT, CDR2 YYEEEE. Here the CDR3 DNA reads TGTGCCAGCAGACCCCTAGCGGGAGCACAAGAGACCCAGTACTTC. Amino acid sequence: CASRPLAGAQETQYF. The full variable domain, with the rest looked up from reference TRBV5-6 and TRBJ2-5, is DAGVTQSPTHLIKTRGQQVTLRCSPKSGHDTVSWYQQALGQGPQFIFQYYEEEERQRGNFPDRFSGHQFPNYSSELNVNALLLGDSALYLCASRPLAGAQETQYFGPGTRLLVL.

The chain joins TRBV28 to TRBJ2-5; D might be TRBD1 (7 bases). Looked up from germline, CDR1 is MDHEN and CDR2 is SYDVKM. The CDR3 totals 13 residues. V was trimmed by 8 bases and J by 1 base, leaving 11 bases between them. CDR3 in DNA: TGTGCCAGCCGGGGGACAGCCCAAGAGACCCAGTACTTC. Encoded protein: CASRGTAQETQYF.